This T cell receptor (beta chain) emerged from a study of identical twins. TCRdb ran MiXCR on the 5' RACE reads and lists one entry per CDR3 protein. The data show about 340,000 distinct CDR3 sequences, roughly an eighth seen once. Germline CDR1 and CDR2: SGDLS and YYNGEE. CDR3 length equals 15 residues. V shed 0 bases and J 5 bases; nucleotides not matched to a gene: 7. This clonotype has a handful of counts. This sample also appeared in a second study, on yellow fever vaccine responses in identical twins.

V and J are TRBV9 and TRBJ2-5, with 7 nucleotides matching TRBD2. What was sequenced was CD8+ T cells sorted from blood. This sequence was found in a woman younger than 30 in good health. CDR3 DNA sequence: TGTGCCAGCAGCGTAGCTGGGGGTAGCGGGGAGACCCAGTACTTC. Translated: CASSVAGGSGETQYF.